A single sample gave rise to the 18 T cell receptor beta chains below, sequenced in a study of blood T cell repertoires in COVID-19. Here immunoSEQ multiplex PCR was the method, and the copy in TCRdb shows in-frame clones only, minus some. The sample includes fewer than 130,000 clones, 87% of them seen just once. The sequenced sample was peripheral blood. All receptors derive from a human donor in a cohort sampled during active COVID-19.

The chain links TRBV9 to TRBJ2-5, with 8 bases that match TRBD1. The V segment lost 2 bases and the J segment 5 bases; nucleotides outside the gene matches: 8. The CDR3 has 15 residues. The germline V gene encodes CDR1 SGDLS and CDR2 YYNGEE. The CDR3 bases are TGTGCCAGCAGCGTTGGACAGGGAATGGGGGAGACCCAGTACTTC. Translation gives CASSVGQGMGETQYF.

This clone came up once. The chain combines TRBV27 with TRBJ2-2, with TRBD1 matching 7 bases. The CDR3 sequence is 15 residues long. Germline V gene data show CDR1 as MNHEY and CDR2 as SMNVEV (reference sequence). V was pared by 6 bases and J by 6 bases, with 10 bases of the junction left unmatched. CDR3 sequence (DNA): TGTGCCAGCAGGGGGACAGTGGAAGGTCCCGGGGAGCTGTTTTTT. It yields the protein CASRGTVEGPGELFF.

This chain uses TRBV27 with TRBJ1-5, with D unresolved. Looked up from germline, CDR1 is MNHEY and CDR2 is SMNVEV (reference sequence). This CDR3 comprises 13 residues. The germline V and J ends were trimmed by 2 bases and 4 bases, with 6 bases remaining between them. The CDR3 loop is CASSLGSNQPQHF. The CDR3 DNA follows: TGTGCCAGCAGTTTAGGCAGTAATCAGCCCCAGCATTTT.

The chain is built from TRBV5-1 and TRBJ1-1; a possible D gene is TRBD1 (6 bases). Trimming pared 1 base from V and 0 bases from J, leaving 7 bases between. The CDR3 sequence is 14 residues long. The germline V gene has CDR1 SGHRS and CDR2 YFSETQ. CDR3 coding DNA: TGCGCCAGCAGCTTGACAGGGATGAACACTGAAGCTTTCTTT. The encoded protein is CASSLTGMNTEAFF.

This clone has more than one count but fewer than ten. The chain combines TRBV7-2 with TRBJ1-2; D is perhaps TRBD1 (6 bases). Germline V CDR1 and CDR2: SGHTA, FQGNSA. The CDR3 length is 14 residues. V was pared by 2 bases and J by 6 bases, with 13 bases between. DNA for the CDR3: TGTGCCAGCAGCTTACAACAGGGAAGAAATGGCTACACCTTC. Its protein product is CASSLQQGRNGYTF.

The genes are TRBV24-1 and TRBJ2-3; TRBD2 might be the D (5 bases). Germline loops: CDR1 KGHDR, CDR2 SFDVKD. The CDR3 runs 16 residues. Between the trimmed V and J ends, which lost 6 bases and 0 bases, there was a span of 15 bases. The CDR3 loop is CATSSKSGLSTDTQYF. The CDR3 nucleotides are TGTGCCACCAGTTCGAAGAGCGGACTTAGCACAGATACGCAGTATTTT.

V and J are TRBV27 and TRBJ2-3; D not resolved. The CDR3 sequence is 14 residues long. Germline V CDR1 and CDR2: MNHEY, SMNVEV (reference sequence). V was cut by 5 bases and J by 2 bases, with 11 bases left in between. The CDR3 bases are TGTGCCAGCAGTCCCCCCCCTAACACAGATACGCAGTATTTT. The encoded protein is CASSPPPNTDTQYF.

The chain joins TRBV20-1 to TRBJ2-7; D is uncertain. Deletions cut 3 bases from V and 3 bases from J, with 9 bases between. In germline, CDR1 is DFQATT, CDR2 SNEGSKA (reference sequence). The CDR3 runs to 12 residues. The CDR3 reads CSASFQNYEQYF. The CDR3, as DNA: TGCAGTGCTAGTTTCCAGAACTACGAGCAGTACTTC.

V and J are TRBV9 and TRBJ1-2, with D hard to call. The CDR3 length is 14 residues. Germline CDR1 and CDR2: SGDLS and YYNGEE. The germline V and J ends were trimmed by 5 bases and 1 base, with 12 bases remaining between them. The CDR3 DNA reads as TGTGCCAGCAGGTCGGAGAGACGTAACTATGGCTACACCTTC. Translation gives CASRSERRNYGYTF.

This clone is medium-sized (0.01 to 0.1%) in the sample. The chain recombines TRBV7-9 with TRBJ2-7; TRBD2 is a possible D gene (5 bases). V was pared by 3 bases and J by 7 bases, with 7 bases between. The CDR3 spans 11 residues. CDR1 SEHNR and CDR2 FQNEAQ come from the germline V gene (reference sequence). As DNA, the CDR3 is TGTGCCAGCAGCTTGACGGGGGAGCAGTACTTC. It specifies CASSLTGEQYF.

V gene TRBV9 combines with J gene TRBJ2-1; 11 bases match TRBD1. The V gene's germline CDR1 is SGDLS and CDR2 YYNGEE. This CDR3 has 14 amino acids. J gave up 7 bases and V 4 bases, and 4 bases lay outside the gene matches. In DNA form, the CDR3 reads TGTGCCAGCAGCCCGGGGACAGGGGGGAATGAGCAGTTCTTC. Residues: CASSPGTGGNEQFF.

The rearrangement links TRBV27 to TRBJ1-2; TRBD1 aligns across 8 bases. V shed 6 bases and J 5 bases; nucleotides not matched to a gene: 14. The CDR3 runs to 16 residues. Germline CDR1 is MNHEY and CDR2 is SMNVEV (reference sequence). CDR3 sequence: CASSVHRTGFPYGYTF. Here the CDR3 DNA reads TGTGCCAGCAGCGTACATCGGACAGGGTTCCCTTATGGCTACACCTTC.

The genes are TRBV5-6 and TRBJ2-1; 11 bases fit TRBD2. This CDR3 comprises 16 residues. Germline CDR1 is SGHDT and CDR2 is YYEEEE. With 2 bases clipped from V and 5 bases from J, the junction kept 6 bases outside the gene matches. The CDR3 loop is CASSFLAGGKHNEQFF. The CDR3 DNA reads as TGTGCCAGCAGCTTCCTAGCGGGGGGAAAACACAATGAGCAGTTCTTC.

The chain employs TRBV28 and TRBJ1-1; the D gene is possibly TRBD1 (6 bases). This CDR3 comprises 14 residues. Trimming removed 4 bases from V and 7 bases from J, with 16 bases in between. Germline CDR1 and CDR2: MDHEN and SYDVKM. The CDR3 sequence is CASSYRGGTLEAFF. The CDR3 region has the DNA TGTGCCAGCAGTTATCGGGGGGGGACACTTGAAGCTTTCTTT. The full variable domain, with the rest looked up from reference TRBV28 and TRBJ1-1, is DVKVTQSSRYLVKRTGEKVFLECVQDMDHENMFWYRQDPGLGLRLIYFSYDVKMKEKGDIPEGYSVSREKKERFSLILESASTNQTSMYLCASSYRGGTLEAFFGQGTRLTVV.

The chain uses TRBV24-1 and TRBJ2-1; 9 bases align to TRBD1. Germline-derived CDR1 and CDR2 are KGHDR and SFDVKD. J lost 8 bases, V lost 5 bases, and 9 bases had no gene match. This CDR3 spans 15 amino acids. The CDR3 nucleotides read TGTGCCACCAGTGGGCGGGACAGGGACGGGGATGAGCAGTTCTTC. Protein sequence: CATSGRDRDGDEQFF.

This sequence joins TRBV7-3 and TRBJ1-5; D not resolved. The V gene lost 6 bases and the J gene lost 9 bases, with 12 bases spanning the gap. The CDR3 runs 12 residues. Germline-derived CDR1 and CDR2 are SGHTA and FQGTGA. The CDR3 here is CASRQTSPPQHF. The DNA for the CDR3 is TGTGCCAGCAGGCAGACAAGCCCGCCCCAGCATTTT.

V usage is TRBV6-5 and J usage is TRBJ1-1; tentative D call: TRBD1 (6 bases). CDR3 length equals 12 residues. The germline CDR1 and CDR2 sequences are MNHEY and SVGAGI. V gave up 8 bases and J gave up 1 base, with 8 bases separating them. The CDR3 sequence: CASQDRNTEAFF. Written as DNA, the CDR3 is TGTGCCAGCCAGGACAGGAACACTGAAGCTTTCTTT.

The V gene is TRBV28, the J gene TRBJ2-1; possible D gene TRBD1, 5 bases. Germline values: CDR1 MDHEN, CDR2 SYDVKM. The CDR3 runs to 14 residues. V was trimmed by 2 bases and J by 2 bases, leaving 7 bases between them. The CDR3 DNA follows: TGTGCCAGCAGTTTAGACAGTACCTACAATGAGCAGTTCTTC. This codes for CASSLDSTYNEQFF.